The 8 T cell receptor beta chains given below trace back to one sample, sequenced in a study of breast tumors, draining lymph nodes, adjacent tissues. Samples came from axillary lymph nodes draining the breast cancer. TCRdb re-derived calls from the multiplex PCR reads in MiXCR, one entry per CDR3 protein. The sample records roughly 130,000 distinct CDR3 sequences, approximately 20% being singletons. What was sequenced was axillary lymph node tissue. These TCRs come from a female donor with breast cancer. Some clones in this sample may be carry-over from other donors' samples.

This clonotype was detected many times. This chain connects TRBV5-1 to TRBJ2-6; D perhaps matches TRBD1 (5 bases). The CDR3 runs to 15 residues. The germline V gene has CDR1 SGHRS and CDR2 YFSETQ. Trimming took 4 bases from V and 2 from J, leaving 10 bases between them. This CDR3 reads CASSTQGTGANVLTF. In DNA, the CDR3 is TGCGCCAGCAGCACGCAGGGAACTGGGGCCAACGTCCTGACTTTC.

This clonotype has only a few counts. V is TRBV5-1 and J is TRBJ2-5; tentatively, D is TRBD1 or TRBD2 (5 bases each). The CDR3 contains 15 residues. Trimming stripped 0 bases from V and 5 bases from J, with 14 bases between. Germline V gene sequence: CDR1 SGHRS, CDR2 YFSETQ. The CDR3, as DNA: TGCGCCAGCAGCTTGGTGGCAGGGACGGAGGAGACCCAGTACTTC. This translates into CASSLVAGTEETQYF.

This clonotype occurred many times. The chain combines TRBV7-8 with TRBJ2-7; possibly TRBD1 for D (6 bases). Germline V gene lookup returns CDR1 SGHVS and CDR2 FQNEAQ. The CDR3 is 15 residues long. V was clipped by 6 bases and J by 4 bases, with 19 bases between them. CDR3 in DNA: TGTGCCAGCAGAAAAGAACAGGGTTGGGGTTACGAGCAGTACTTC. Translated, it gives CASRKEQGWGYEQYF.

This rearrangement joins TRBV19 to TRBJ1-2, with 7 bases lining up with TRBD1. V dropped 9 bases and J dropped 4; count of bases not matched to a gene: 11. CDR3 size: 14 residues. CDR1 is LNHDA, CDR2 SQIVND, per germline (reference sequence). The CDR3 DNA is TGTGCCAGCCGAAACACAGGGGTTGCCTATGGCTACACCTTC. The encoded protein is CASRNTGVAYGYTF. The entire variable domain, with the rest obtained from reference TRBV19 and TRBJ1-2, is as follows: DGGITQSPKYLFRKEGQNVTLSCEQNLNHDAMYWYRQDPGQGLRLIYYSQIVNDFQKGDIAEGYSVSREKKESFPLTVTSAQKNPTAFYLCASRNTGVAYGYTFGSGTRLTVV.

V gene TRBV3-1 combines with J gene TRBJ1-4; D is perhaps TRBD1 (5 bases). With 4 bases removed from V and 8 bases from J, the gap between germline ends came to 14 bases. The CDR3 loop spans 14 amino acids. Germline lookup yields CDR1 LGHDT and CDR2 YNNKEL (reference sequence). Written as DNA, the CDR3 is TGTGCCAGCAGCCCCTTGGGGGGAGAGGAAAAACTGTTTTTT. Residues: CASSPLGGEEKLFF.

Comment on this clonotype: At one of its ends the junction is not consistent with the germline gene, which may arise from a read error. V gene TRBV5-1 combines with J gene TRBJ2-6; 7 bases fit TRBD2. Germline CDR1 and CDR2: SGHRS and YFSETQ. The CDR3 runs to 18 residues. The CDR3 spells CASRGAFGGISEANVLTF. CDR3 sequence (DNA): TGCGCCAGCCGGGGAGCGTTCGGGGGGATCTCTGAGGCCAACGTCCTGACTTTC.

This clonotype was seen a handful of times. The chain carries TRBV19 and TRBJ1-1; 7 bases fit TRBD1. This CDR3 is 14 amino acids long. The junction had 9 bases not matched to a gene; V was cut back by 6 bases and J by 5 bases. Looked up from germline, CDR1 is LNHDA and CDR2 is SQIVND (reference sequence). In DNA form, the CDR3 reads TGTGCCAGTAGACCCCAGGGGGGGATGACTGAAGCTTTCTTT. Amino acid sequence: CASRPQGGMTEAFF.

By sample share, this clonotype is large. The J gene is TRBJ2-7, the V gene TRBV7-2; D is possibly TRBD2 (5 bases). V lost 2 bases, J lost 3 bases, and 11 bases lay in between. The CDR3 sequence is 14 residues long. The germline gives CDR1 SGHTA, CDR2 FQGNSA. CDR3 region: CASSLNAGHYEQYF. The DNA of the CDR3 is TGTGCCAGCAGCTTAAATGCGGGCCACTACGAGCAGTACTTC.